The entry below gives a single T cell receptor (beta chain) sequence along with its context. Antigen specificity is unknown. A single record per CDR3 protein comes from TCRdb applying MiXCR to the reads. The sample has under 150,000 distinct CDR3 sequences, 30% to 35% seen once. This sample stems from a study of T cell repertoires in cytomegalovirus infection. About the research overall: Selected CMV epitopes included recently identified HLA-C-restricted ones as well as well-studied HLA-B-restricted ones. Matching HLA type, along with CMV infection, was indicated by public TCR beta signatures. General study findings and limits: The ex vivo response showed dominance by HLA-C-restricted CMV-specific TCR beta clonotypes.

Germline assignment: CDR1 SNHLY and CDR2 FYNNEI. CDR3 size: 14 residues. V was trimmed by 1 base and J by 6 bases, leaving 10 bases between them. The clonotype originates from a human donor in good health (CMV status not recorded). Some clones in this sample may be carry-over from other donors' samples. The specimen was CD8+ T cells from cultured PBMCs, collected from culture after CMV antigen stimulation. The V and J genes are TRBV2 and TRBJ1-5; no reliable D call. The CDR3 DNA is TGTGCCAGCAGTGAAGGGTTGGGAAGTCAGCCCCAGCATTTT. This encodes CASSEGLGSQPQHF.